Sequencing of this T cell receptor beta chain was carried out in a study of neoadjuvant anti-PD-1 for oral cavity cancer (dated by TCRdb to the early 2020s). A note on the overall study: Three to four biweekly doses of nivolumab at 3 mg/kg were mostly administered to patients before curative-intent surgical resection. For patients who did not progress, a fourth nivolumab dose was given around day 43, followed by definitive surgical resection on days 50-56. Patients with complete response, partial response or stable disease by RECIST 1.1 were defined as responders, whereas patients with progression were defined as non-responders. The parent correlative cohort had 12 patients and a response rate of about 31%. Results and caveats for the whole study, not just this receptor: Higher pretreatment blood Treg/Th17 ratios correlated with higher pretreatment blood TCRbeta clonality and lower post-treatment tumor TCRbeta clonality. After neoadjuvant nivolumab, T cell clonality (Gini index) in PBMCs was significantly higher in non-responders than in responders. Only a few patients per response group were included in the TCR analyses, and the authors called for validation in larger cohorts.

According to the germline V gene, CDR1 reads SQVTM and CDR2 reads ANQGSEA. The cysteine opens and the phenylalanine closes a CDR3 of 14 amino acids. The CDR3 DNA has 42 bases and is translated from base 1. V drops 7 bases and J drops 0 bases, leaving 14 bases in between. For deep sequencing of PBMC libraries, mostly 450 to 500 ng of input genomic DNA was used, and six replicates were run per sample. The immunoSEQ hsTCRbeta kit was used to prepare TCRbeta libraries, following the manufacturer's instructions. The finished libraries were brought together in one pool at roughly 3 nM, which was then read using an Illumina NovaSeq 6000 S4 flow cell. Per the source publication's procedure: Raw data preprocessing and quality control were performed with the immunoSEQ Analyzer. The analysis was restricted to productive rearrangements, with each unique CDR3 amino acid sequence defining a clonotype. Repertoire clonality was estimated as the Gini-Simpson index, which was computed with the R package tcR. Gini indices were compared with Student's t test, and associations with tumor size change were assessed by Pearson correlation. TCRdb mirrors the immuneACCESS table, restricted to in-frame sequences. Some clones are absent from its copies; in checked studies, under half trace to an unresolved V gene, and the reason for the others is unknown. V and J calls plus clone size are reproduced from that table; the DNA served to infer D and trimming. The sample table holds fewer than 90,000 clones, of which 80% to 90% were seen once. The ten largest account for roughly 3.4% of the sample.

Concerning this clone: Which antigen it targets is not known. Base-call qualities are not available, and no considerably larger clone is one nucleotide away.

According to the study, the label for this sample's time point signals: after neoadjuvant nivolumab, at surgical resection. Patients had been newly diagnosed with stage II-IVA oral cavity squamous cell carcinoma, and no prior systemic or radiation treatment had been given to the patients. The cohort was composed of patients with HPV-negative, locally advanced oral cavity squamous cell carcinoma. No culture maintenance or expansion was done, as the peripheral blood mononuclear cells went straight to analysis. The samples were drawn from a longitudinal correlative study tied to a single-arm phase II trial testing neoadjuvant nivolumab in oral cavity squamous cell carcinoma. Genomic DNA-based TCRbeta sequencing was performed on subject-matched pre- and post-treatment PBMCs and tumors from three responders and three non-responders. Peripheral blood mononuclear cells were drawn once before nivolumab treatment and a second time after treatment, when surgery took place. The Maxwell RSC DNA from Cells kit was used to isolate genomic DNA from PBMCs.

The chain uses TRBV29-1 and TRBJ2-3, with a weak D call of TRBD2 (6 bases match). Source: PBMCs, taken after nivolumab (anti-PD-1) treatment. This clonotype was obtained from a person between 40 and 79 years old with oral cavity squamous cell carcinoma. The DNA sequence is TGCAGCGCTAATAGCGGAACTAGCACAGATACGCAGTATTTT. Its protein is CSANSGTSTDTQYF.